A selection of T cell receptor beta chains follows, all from one sample in a study of memory B cells and T cells in multiple sclerosis. Data came from immunoSEQ multiplex PCR; TCRdb stores just in-frame clones and leaves some out. The sample contains under 50,000 clones, almost 85% of which appear only once. These TCRs' antigens remain unknown. The material sequenced was PBMCs from blood kept in culture. These receptors all come from a human donor with multiple sclerosis. CDR3s include the opening cysteine and the closing phenylalanine or tryptophan. Each record gives: V gene, clone size, J gene, D gene, CDR3 length, CDR3 DNA, CDR3 protein. A D gene is named only where the DNA matches it firmly. Only part of the rows carry a size: once, few, many, or a class if the clone is expanded.

V gene: TRBV29-1
clone size: few
J gene: TRBJ2-2
D gene: NA
CDR3 length: 14
CDR3 DNA: TGCAGCGTTACCGGGGGCTCGAACACCGGGGAGCTGTTTTTT
CDR3 protein: CSVTGGSNTGELFF

V gene: TRBV14
clone size: NA
J gene: TRBJ2-3
D gene: NA
CDR3 length: 14
CDR3 DNA: TGTGCCAGCAGCCGTCTCACTAGCTTGCATACGCAGTATTTT
CDR3 protein: CASSRLTSLHTQYF

V gene: TRBV10-2
clone size: NA
J gene: TRBJ1-3
D gene: NA
CDR3 length: 13
CDR3 DNA: TGCGCCAGCAGTTGGGACTCTGGAAACACCATATATTTT
CDR3 protein: CASSWDSGNTIYF

V gene: TRBV11-2
clone size: NA
J gene: TRBJ2-3
D gene: TRBD2
CDR3 length: 15
CDR3 DNA: TGTGCCAGCAGCTTACAGCGGGGGGGCACAGATACGCAGTATTTT
CDR3 protein: CASSLQRGGTDTQYF

V gene: TRBV9
clone size: NA
J gene: TRBJ2-1
D gene: TRBD2
CDR3 length: 14
CDR3 DNA: TGTGCCAGCAGCGAGCGGGGGGGATACAATGAGCAGTTCTTC
CDR3 protein: CASSERGGYNEQFF

V gene: TRBV9
clone size: NA
J gene: TRBJ2-2
D gene: NA
CDR3 length: 15
CDR3 DNA: TGTGCCAGCAGCGTCCGGGGGCGGGACACCGGGGAGCTGTTTTTT
CDR3 protein: CASSVRGRDTGELFF

V gene: TRBV9
clone size: NA
J gene: TRBJ2-1
D gene: NA
CDR3 length: 16
CDR3 DNA: TGTGCCAGCAGCGTATTGGGAGAACCGGCGTACAATGAGCAGTTCTTC
CDR3 protein: CASSVLGEPAYNEQFF

V gene: TRBV5-6
clone size: NA
J gene: TRBJ1-2
D gene: NA
CDR3 length: 15
CDR3 DNA: TGTGCCAGCAGCCCGGTCGCAAATTCCAACTATGGCTACACCTTC
CDR3 protein: CASSPVANSNYGYTF

V gene: TRBV6-5
clone size: NA
J gene: TRBJ2-7
D gene: NA
CDR3 length: 14
CDR3 DNA: TGTGCCAGCAGGTCTGCGGGGTTTGGCTACGAGCAGTACTTC
CDR3 protein: CASRSAGFGYEQYF

V gene: TRBV15
clone size: NA
J gene: TRBJ1-2
D gene: NA
CDR3 length: 14
CDR3 DNA: TGTGCCACCAGCAGAGACCAGGTTGACTATGGCTACACCTTC
CDR3 protein: CATSRDQVDYGYTF

V gene: TRBV16
clone size: NA
J gene: TRBJ1-4
D gene: NA
CDR3 length: 13
CDR3 DNA: TGTGCCAGCAGCCACCAGGGAAATGAAAAACTGTTTTTT
CDR3 protein: CASSHQGNEKLFF

V gene: TRBV9
clone size: NA
J gene: TRBJ1-6
D gene: TRBD1
CDR3 length: 15
CDR3 DNA: TGTGCCAGCAGCGCGGGGACAGGATTGAATTCACCCCTCCACTTT
CDR3 protein: CASSAGTGLNSPLHF

V gene: TRBV27
clone size: NA
J gene: TRBJ1-5
D gene: NA
CDR3 length: 15
CDR3 DNA: TGTGCCAGCAGTTACGCAGTAAATAGCAATCAGCCCCAGCATTTT
CDR3 protein: CASSYAVNSNQPQHF

V gene: TRBV7-9
clone size: NA
J gene: TRBJ2-5
D gene: TRBD1
CDR3 length: 16
CDR3 DNA: TGTGCCAGCAGCCGGGCGGGCAGGGGGCCGGGTGAGACCCAGTACTTC
CDR3 protein: CASSRAGRGPGETQYF

V gene: TRBV7-6
clone size: NA
J gene: TRBJ1-2
D gene: NA
CDR3 length: 12
CDR3 DNA: TGTGCCAGCAGCTTAGCGCCTGGGGGCTACACCTTC
CDR3 protein: CASSLAPGGYTF

V gene: TRBV5-6
clone size: NA
J gene: TRBJ2-2
D gene: NA
CDR3 length: 15
CDR3 DNA: TGTGCCAGCAGCCCGATTGGGGGGGCAACCGGGGAGCTGTTTTTT
CDR3 protein: CASSPIGGATGELFF

V gene: TRBV27
clone size: NA
J gene: TRBJ1-2
D gene: NA
CDR3 length: 13
CDR3 DNA: TGTGCCAGCAGTTTAGGACAGAGCTATGGCTACACCTTC
CDR3 protein: CASSLGQSYGYTF

V gene: TRBV5-5
clone size: NA
J gene: TRBJ1-3
D gene: TRBD1
CDR3 length: 15
CDR3 DNA: TGTGCCAGCAGCTTGGGGACAGGTCCTGGAAACACCATATATTTT
CDR3 protein: CASSLGTGPGNTIYF

V gene: TRBV19
clone size: NA
J gene: TRBJ1-1
D gene: TRBD1
CDR3 length: 16
CDR3 DNA: TGTGCCAGTAGTCCAACGACAGGGGGCTTGGGCACTGAAGCTTTCTTT
CDR3 protein: CASSPTTGGLGTEAFF

V gene: TRBV28
clone size: NA
J gene: TRBJ1-3
D gene: NA
CDR3 length: 15
CDR3 DNA: TGTGCTAGCGAGGGGAGGCCAGTCTCTGGAAACACCATATATTTT
CDR3 protein: CASEGRPVSGNTIYF

V gene: TRBV7-3
clone size: NA
J gene: TRBJ1-1
D gene: NA
CDR3 length: 13
CDR3 DNA: TGTGCCAGCAGCGAATCGACAGGTTCATTGGCTTTCTTT
CDR3 protein: CASSESTGSLAFF

V gene: TRBV4-1
clone size: NA
J gene: TRBJ2-7
D gene: TRBD2
CDR3 length: 15
CDR3 DNA: TGCGCCAGCAGCCCCGGACTAGCAAACTCCTACGAGCAGTACTTC
CDR3 protein: CASSPGLANSYEQYF

V gene: TRBV7-9
clone size: NA
J gene: TRBJ1-1
D gene: TRBD1
CDR3 length: 15
CDR3 DNA: TGTGCCAGCAGCTTAGAGACAGGGGGCGAACTGGAAGCTTTCTTT
CDR3 protein: CASSLETGGELEAFF

V gene: TRBV30
clone size: NA
J gene: TRBJ1-4
D gene: NA
CDR3 length: 12
CDR3 DNA: TGTGCCTTAGAGAGTGAGTCGGAAAAACTGTTTTTT
CDR3 protein: CALESESEKLFF

V gene: TRBV5-1
clone size: NA
J gene: TRBJ2-5
D gene: TRBD1
CDR3 length: 14
CDR3 DNA: TGCGCCAGCAGCTGGGACAGGGCCCAAGAGACCCAGTACTTC
CDR3 protein: CASSWDRAQETQYF

V gene: TRBV6-1
clone size: NA
J gene: TRBJ1-4
D gene: NA
CDR3 length: 14
CDR3 DNA: TGTGCCAGCTTAGAAGTTACAACTAATGAAAAACTGTTTTTT
CDR3 protein: CASLEVTTNEKLFF

V gene: TRBV27
clone size: NA
J gene: TRBJ2-5
D gene: NA
CDR3 length: 17
CDR3 DNA: TGTGCCAGCAGTTTATCGGCCGGGGGCGCGTGGAAAGAGACCCAGTACTTC
CDR3 protein: CASSLSAGGAWKETQYF

V gene: TRBV2
clone size: NA
J gene: TRBJ2-7
D gene: TRBD1
CDR3 length: 13
CDR3 DNA: TGTGCCAGCAGTGGACAGGGGAGGAACGAGCAGTACTTC
CDR3 protein: CASSGQGRNEQYF

V gene: TRBV27
clone size: NA
J gene: TRBJ2-1
D gene: NA
CDR3 length: 14
CDR3 DNA: TGTGCCAGCAGTTTTCGCGGAACCTACAATGAGCAGTTCTTC
CDR3 protein: CASSFRGTYNEQFF

V gene: TRBV6-1
clone size: NA
J gene: TRBJ2-5
D gene: NA
CDR3 length: 14
CDR3 DNA: TGTGCCAGCAGTGAAATGGACTCCCAAGAGACCCAGTACTTC
CDR3 protein: CASSEMDSQETQYF

V gene: TRBV30
clone size: NA
J gene: TRBJ1-2
D gene: TRBD1
CDR3 length: 13
CDR3 DNA: TGTGCCTGGAGGGGGACAGGATTCTACGGCTACACCTTC
CDR3 protein: CAWRGTGFYGYTF

V gene: TRBV5-1
clone size: NA
J gene: TRBJ1-2
D gene: TRBD1
CDR3 length: 17
CDR3 DNA: TGCGCCAGCAGCTTATCTCTGGGGACAGGGAAGGGCTATGGCTACACCTTC
CDR3 protein: CASSLSLGTGKGYGYTF

V gene: TRBV19
clone size: NA
J gene: TRBJ1-1
D gene: TRBD1
CDR3 length: 14
CDR3 DNA: TGTGCCAGTAGTCCAGGGACAGGGGACACTGAAGCTTTCTTT
CDR3 protein: CASSPGTGDTEAFF

V gene: TRBV5-8
clone size: NA
J gene: TRBJ1-5
D gene: TRBD1
CDR3 length: 18
CDR3 DNA: TGTGCCAGCAGCCCAACCACCGGGACAGGGGGGGTGGGCCAGCCCCAGCATTTT
CDR3 protein: CASSPTTGTGGVGQPQHF

V gene: TRBV4-2
clone size: NA
J gene: TRBJ2-1
D gene: TRBD1
CDR3 length: 15
CDR3 DNA: TGTGCCAGCAGCCAAGACAGGGGGCGCGGGGATGAGCAGTTCTTC
CDR3 protein: CASSQDRGRGDEQFF

V gene: TRBV7-7
clone size: NA
J gene: TRBJ2-3
D gene: NA
CDR3 length: 14
CDR3 DNA: TGTGCTAGCAGCCCCTCCCCCGGGGGAGATACGCAGTATTTT
CDR3 protein: CASSPSPGGDTQYF